The rows below give T cell receptor beta chains drawn from one sample of a study of Ad26.COV2.S vaccination and SARS-CoV-2 variants. Repertoires were generated with immunoSEQ multiplex PCR, while TCRdb's copy carries only in-frame clones and drops some. The sample shows more than 400,000 clones, over 80% of them seen only once. This sample comprised peripheral blood, obtained in a trial of Ad26.COV2.S vaccine versus placebo. Every receptor here comes from a person between 18 and 65 years old who received the Ad26.COV2.S COVID-19 vaccine or a placebo. Both conserved end residues are part of each CDR3. D genes are given only for firm matches. Clone sizes are given selectively: once, few, many, or a class where the clone is expanded.

TGTGCCAGCAGTGACTCCCGGACAGTTATGAACACTGAAGCTTTCTTT CASSDSRTVMNTEAFF TRBJ1-1 TRBV6-4 . .
TGTGCCAGCAGCTTGGCCCCGTGGAGTCTCCGACACAAGAACACTGAAGCTTTCTTT CASSLAPWSLRHKNTEAFF TRBJ1-1 TRBV5-6 . .
TGCGCCAGCACCTCACAGGGTTCAGAGACCCAGTACTTC CASTSQGSETQYF TRBJ2-5 TRBV5-1 . once
TGTGCCAGCAGCCGCTACGACGGGGAGATTGGGCCCCAGCATTTT CASSRYDGEIGPQHF TRBJ1-5 TRBV28 . once
TGTGCCAGCAGCTCGGGACAGGGCTTTGGAATTAATGAAAAACTGTTTTTT CASSSGQGFGINEKLFF TRBJ1-4 TRBV7-9 TRBD1 .
TGTGCCAGCAGCGTAGCGGGGTCCTACGAGCAGTACTTC CASSVAGSYEQYF TRBJ2-7 TRBV9 . .
TGTGCCAGCAGCCAAGGTTGGACTAGCGGGGGCCCTAGCTCCTACGAGCAGTACTTC CASSQGWTSGGPSSYEQYF TRBJ2-7 TRBV3-1/TRBV3-2 TRBD2 .
TGTGCCAGCAGCTTAGGGGACCCACGCCTTAACTATGGCTACACCTTC CASSLGDPRLNYGYTF TRBJ1-2 TRBV7-9 . .
TGTGCCAGCAGTTCCCCGTGGACAGATAATTCACCCCTCCACTTT CASSSPWTDNSPLHF TRBJ1-6 TRBV27 . few
TGTGCCAGCAGGCCTTGGACTAGCGGTTCCGGGTACGAGCAGTACTTC CASRPWTSGSGYEQYF TRBJ2-7 TRBV28 TRBD2 .
TGTGCCAGCAGTTTTTTCCCCATCAATGAGCAGTTCTTC CASSFFPINEQFF TRBJ2-1 TRBV28 . .
TGTGCCAGCAGTTTTTCCTCTCGAGGGGGTTACGAGCAGTACTTC CASSFSSRGGYEQYF TRBJ2-7 TRBV28 . .
TGTGCCAGCACCCCTGCTGGGGGGATTAATTCACCCCTCCACTTT CASTPAGGINSPLHF TRBJ1-6 TRBV7-2 . .
TGTGCCAGCAGTTTGGGTCCATTCCTGCCTAATGGCTACACCTTC CASSLGPFLPNGYTF TRBJ1-2 TRBV27 . .
TGTGCCAGCAGCTTATACGTACAGGGCACTGAAGCTTTCTTT CASSLYVQGTEAFF TRBJ1-1 TRBV7-9 . .
TGTGCCAGCAGTGAACAATCCTCTAGATTCCACGAGCAGTACTTC CASSEQSSRFHEQYF TRBJ2-7 TRBV2 . .
TGTGCCAGCAGTGACAGGGACACTGAAGCTTTCTTT CASSDRDTEAFF TRBJ1-1 TRBV6-1 . .
TGTGCCAGCTCACGCGGGACTACCCTTTTCGAGTATTTT CASSRGTTLFEYF TRBJ2-3 TRBV18 TRBD2 .
TGCGCCAGCAGAACGACAGGGGCTAATGAAAAACTGTTTTTT CASRTTGANEKLFF TRBJ1-4 TRBV10-2 TRBD1 .
TGTGCCAGCAGTGAGGTCGTCTGGGGCAGGGGCAGCCAGCCCCAGCATTTT CASSEVVWGRGSQPQHF TRBJ1-5 TRBV6-1 . .
TGTGCCAGCAGCTTACAAGTTTACGAGCAGTACTTC CASSLQVYEQYF TRBJ2-7 TRBV7-9 . .
TGCGCCAGCAGTCAATCCGCCACAGGGGGCGCCTCCAAAAACATTCAGTACTTC CASSQSATGGASKNIQYF TRBJ2-4 TRBV23-1 TRBD1 .
TGTGCCAGCAGCTTACTGGGACAGGGGTTGAGAGAGCAGTACTTC CASSLLGQGLREQYF TRBJ2-7 TRBV7-9 TRBD1 few
TGTGCCAGCAGCAAAGGCGGGACTAGCGTTTCCTACGAGCAGTACTTC CASSKGGTSVSYEQYF TRBJ2-7 TRBV7-2 TRBD2 .
TGTGCCAGCAGCTTGGGGAGCGTCCATGGGGCCAACGTCCTGACTTTC CASSLGSVHGANVLTF TRBJ2-6 TRBV7-2 . .
TGTGCCAGCAGCCTTCGGACAGCTGCCACCGGGGAGCTGTTTTTT CASSLRTAATGELFF TRBJ2-2 TRBV9 . .
TGTGCCAGCAGTCTAGCCGGAAACACCATATATTTT CASSLAGNTIYF TRBJ1-3 TRBV7-9 . .
TGTGCCACCAGCAGAGATGGGGGCCCGAACACTGAAGCTTTCTTT CATSRDGGPNTEAFF TRBJ1-1 TRBV15 . .
TGTGCCAGCAGCGTAGATGGAGACTCTGGAAACACCATATATTTT CASSVDGDSGNTIYF TRBJ1-3 TRBV9 . once
TGTGCCAGCAGCCCAGTACTTCAGACCCAGTACTTC CASSPVLQTQYF TRBJ2-5 TRBV7-6 . .
TGTGCCAGCAGAAAACGGGGAAATAAAGAGACCCAGTACTTC CASRKRGNKETQYF TRBJ2-5 TRBV28 . .
TGTGCCAGCAGCTTATTGGGGACATCGAGCTCCTATAATTCACCCCTCCACTTT CASSLLGTSSSYNSPLHF TRBJ1-6 TRBV7-8 . .
TGTGCCAGCAGCTTAGGTTTAGGGGTTGATGAGCAGTTCTTC CASSLGLGVDEQFF TRBJ2-1 TRBV7-2 . once